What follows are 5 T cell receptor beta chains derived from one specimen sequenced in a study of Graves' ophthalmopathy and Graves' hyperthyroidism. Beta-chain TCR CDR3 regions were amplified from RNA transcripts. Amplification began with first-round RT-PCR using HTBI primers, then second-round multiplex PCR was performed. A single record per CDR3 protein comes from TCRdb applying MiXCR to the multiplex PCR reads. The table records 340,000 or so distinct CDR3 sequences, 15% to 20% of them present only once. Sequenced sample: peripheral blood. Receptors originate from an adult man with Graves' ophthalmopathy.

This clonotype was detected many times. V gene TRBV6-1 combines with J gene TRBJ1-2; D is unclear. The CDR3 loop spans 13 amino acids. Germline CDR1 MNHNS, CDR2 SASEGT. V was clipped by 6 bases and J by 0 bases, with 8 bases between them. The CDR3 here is CASSRSANYGYTF. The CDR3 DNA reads TGTGCCAGCAGCCGCTCCGCTAACTATGGCTACACCTTC.

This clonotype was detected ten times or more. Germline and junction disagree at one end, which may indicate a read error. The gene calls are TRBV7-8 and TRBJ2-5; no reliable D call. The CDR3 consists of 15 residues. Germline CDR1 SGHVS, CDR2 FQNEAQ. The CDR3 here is CASSLDPAGQGTQYF. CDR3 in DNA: TGTGCCAGCAGCTTAGACCCAGCTGGCCAAGGGACCCAGTACTTC.

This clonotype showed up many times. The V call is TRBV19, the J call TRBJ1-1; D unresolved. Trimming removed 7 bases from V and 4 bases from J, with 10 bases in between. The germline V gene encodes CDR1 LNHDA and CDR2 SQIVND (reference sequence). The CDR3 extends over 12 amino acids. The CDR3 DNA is TGTGCCAGTATGAGACCCCCCACTGAAGCTTTCTTT. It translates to CASMRPPTEAFF.

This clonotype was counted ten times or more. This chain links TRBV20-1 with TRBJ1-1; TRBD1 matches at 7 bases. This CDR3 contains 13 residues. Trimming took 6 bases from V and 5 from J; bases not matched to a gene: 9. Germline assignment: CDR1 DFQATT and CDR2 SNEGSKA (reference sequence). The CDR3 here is CSARTGLMTEAFF. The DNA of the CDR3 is TGCAGTGCCAGGACAGGATTGATGACTGAAGCTTTCTTT.

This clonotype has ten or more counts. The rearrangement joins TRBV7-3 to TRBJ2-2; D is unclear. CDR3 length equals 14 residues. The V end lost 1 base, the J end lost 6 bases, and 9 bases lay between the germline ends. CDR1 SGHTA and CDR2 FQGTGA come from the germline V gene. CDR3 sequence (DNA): TGTGCCAGCAGCTTAAGAGCTACCCCCGGGGAGCTGTTTTTT. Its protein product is CASSLRATPGELFF.